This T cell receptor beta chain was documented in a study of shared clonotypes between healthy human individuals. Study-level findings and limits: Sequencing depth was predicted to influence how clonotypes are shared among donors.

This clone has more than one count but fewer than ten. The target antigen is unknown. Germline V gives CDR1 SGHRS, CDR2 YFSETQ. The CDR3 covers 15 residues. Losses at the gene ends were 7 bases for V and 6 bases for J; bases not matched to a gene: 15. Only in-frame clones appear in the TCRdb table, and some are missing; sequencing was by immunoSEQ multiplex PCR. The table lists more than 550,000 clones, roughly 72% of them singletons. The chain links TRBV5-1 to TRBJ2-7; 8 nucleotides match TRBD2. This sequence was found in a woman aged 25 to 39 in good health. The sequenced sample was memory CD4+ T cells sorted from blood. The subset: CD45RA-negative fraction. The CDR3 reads CASRKSGSGGSEQYF. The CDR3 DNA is TGCGCCAGCCGAAAAAGCGGGAGTGGAGGATCCGAGCAGTACTTC. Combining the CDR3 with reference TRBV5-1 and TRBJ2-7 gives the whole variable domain KAGVTQTPRYLIKTRGQQVTLSCSPISGHRSVSWYQQTPGQGLQFLFEYFSETQRNKGNFPGRFSGRQFSNSRSEMNVSTLELGDSALYLCASRKSGSGGSEQYFGPGTRLTVT.